The clone carrying this T cell receptor (beta chain) appeared a few times. The sample comes from a study of Graves' ophthalmopathy and Graves' hyperthyroidism. Germline CDR1 is LNHDA and CDR2 is SQIVND (reference sequence). This CDR3 is built from 13 residues. V gave up 11 bases and J gave up 0 bases, with 11 bases separating them. From RNA, the CDR3 regions of TCR beta chains were amplified and sequenced. HTBI primers were used in a first-round RT-PCR, which preceded a second-round multiplex PCR. TCRdb passed the multiplex PCR reads through MiXCR, listing each CDR3 protein once. The table includes almost 750,000 distinct CDR3 sequences, roughly 41% detected once.

Sequencing input: peripheral blood. The receptor was isolated from an adult man with Graves' ophthalmopathy. The rearrangement joins TRBV19 to TRBJ1-5; no reliable D call. The CDR3 nucleotides are TGTGCCTGGAGTGTTGATAGCAATCAGCCCCAGCATTTT. Translating it yields CAWSVDSNQPQHF.